A single T cell receptor (beta chain) is shown here with its context. The target antigen is unknown. This entry belongs to a study of T-cell memory formation after mild COVID-19. Study results and limitations: Pre-infection memory showed some responding clones, and this suggested that cross-reactive memory joined.

5'RACE with constant-segment primers built TCRalpha and TCRbeta cDNA libraries with UMIs. In TCRdb, the 5' RACE reads were re-called with MiXCR into one record per CDR3 protein. The table lists around 450,000 distinct CDR3 sequences, around 19% of them singletons, with 7.5% to 9.5% in the top ten. This CDR3 spans 14 amino acids. Trimming left V 6 bases short and J 3 bases short, with 15 bases between. Per germline, CDR1 MNHEY and CDR2 SMNVEV (reference sequence). This rearrangement joins TRBV27 to TRBJ2-7, with D possibly being TRBD2 (5 bases). The TCR was taken from an adult woman who had mild COVID-19 (a few samples of this study predate the infection). Cell type and time point are not known. The source material was PBMCs or a T cell subset sorted from them (not recorded which). In DNA form, the CDR3 reads TGTGCCAGCAGCACGGCGGCCGACTACTACGAGCAGTACTTC. Protein: CASSTAADYYEQYF.